This TCR beta chain was recorded in a study of blood T cell repertoires in COVID-19. Overall study: COVID-19 samples collected from the United States, Italy and Spain covered acute and convalescent phases.

This clone was recorded only once. Original processing notes: Using reference gene primer amplification, nucleated cell counts were estimated. Produced via immunoSEQ multiplex PCR; TCRdb's table is partial and in-frame only. The V and J calls and clone size are taken from that table; D and trimming were inferred from the DNA. The profile shows 40,000 to 50,000 clones, around 81% of them singletons. CDR1 LNHDA and CDR2 SQIVND come from the germline V gene (reference sequence). The CDR3 is 15 amino acids. V was trimmed by 3 bases and J by 4 bases, leaving 14 bases between them. The sequence derives from a man aged 40-50 years with active or convalescent COVID-19. Sequencing input: peripheral blood. The V and J genes are TRBV19 and TRBJ2-3, with D possibly TRBD2 on 6 matching bases. The CDR3 loop reads CASSMSLTRSDTQYF. The CDR3 DNA reads TGTGCCAGTAGTATGTCATTGACTAGGTCAGATACGCAGTATTTT.